This T cell receptor (beta chain) was profiled in a study of CD8 T cells in ankylosing spondylitis. Study results and caveats: A TCR beta motif of 8 or 9 highly homologous variants appeared characteristic of ankylosing spondylitis blood. Disease-associated clones were CD8+ and fairly uncommon in peripheral blood.

Libraries of TCR beta came from quantitative 5'-RACE with molecular barcodes. TCRdb passed the 5' RACE reads through MiXCR, listing each CDR3 protein once. Among 500,000 to 650,000 distinct CDR3 sequences listed, less than 6% were seen once. CDR3 length: 15 residues. The V gene's germline CDR1 is SGHRS and CDR2 YFSETQ. After removal of 6 bases from V and 7 bases from J, the junction contained 12 bases not matched to a gene. In this sample, this clonotype turned up many times. Its antigen is undetermined. Material: blood, either unsorted or a sorted T cell fraction (not recorded which). The receptor's source is a male donor with ankylosing spondylitis. V and J are TRBV5-1 and TRBJ2-1, with 8 bases that match TRBD1. CDR3 residues: CASTSGRGPINEQFF. CDR3 in DNA: TGCGCCAGCACGTCCGGCAGGGGGCCTATAAATGAGCAGTTCTTC.